One TCR beta chain is described in this entry. No antigen is known for it. Sequencing used immunoSEQ version 4 in survey mode. Profiled with immunoSEQ multiplex PCR; TCRdb holds only in-frame clones, not every one. In the table there are about 47,000 clones, approximately 89% of which are singletons. This nonspecific control used anti-CD3/anti-CD28 bead stimulation of CD4+ T cells. CD4+ T cells upregulating both CD40 ligand and CD69 were sorted as responding cells. The data originate from a study of persistence of HIV-infected CD4 T cells. This TCR came from an adult man with HIV who was CMV-seropositive. The sequences come from CD4+ T cells sorted from PBMCs after approximately 19-hour stimulation, collected from a patient who received antiretroviral therapy.

The CDR3 here is CASRRTGAGTEAFF. As DNA, the CDR3 is TGTGCCAGCAGGCGGACAGGGGCGGGCACTGAAGCTTTCTTT. The chain links TRBV6-5 to TRBJ1-1; the match to TRBD1 covers 9 bases. V shed 6 bases and J 4 bases; nucleotides not matched to a gene: 6. Germline V gene lookup returns CDR1 MNHEY and CDR2 SVGAGI. The CDR3 is made up of 14 amino acids.